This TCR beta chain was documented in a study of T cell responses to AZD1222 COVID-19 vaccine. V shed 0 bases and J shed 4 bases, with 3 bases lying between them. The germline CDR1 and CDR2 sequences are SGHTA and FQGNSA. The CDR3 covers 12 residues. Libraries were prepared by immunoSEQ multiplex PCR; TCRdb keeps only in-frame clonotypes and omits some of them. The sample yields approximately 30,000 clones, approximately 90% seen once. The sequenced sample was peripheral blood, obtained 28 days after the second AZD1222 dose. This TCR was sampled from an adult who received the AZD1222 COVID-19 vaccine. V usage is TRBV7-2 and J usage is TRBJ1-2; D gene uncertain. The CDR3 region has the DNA TGTGCCAGCAGCTTAGCGGGCTATGGCTACACCTTC. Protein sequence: CASSLAGYGYTF.